The 16 T cell receptor beta chains listed next were all sequenced from one sample in a study of blood T cell repertoires in COVID-19. Some clones are missing from TCRdb's copy, which holds only in-frame ones; the method was immunoSEQ multiplex PCR. The table lists over 50,000 clones, approximately 87% of them singletons. The sequenced sample was peripheral blood. These TCRs come from a man aged 55 to 70 with acute or convalescent COVID-19.

This clone was detected a few times. The chain links TRBV25-1 to TRBJ1-2, with 8 positions matching TRBD1. Germline trimming cut 8 bases from V and 7 bases from J; bases unmatched to any gene: 9. This CDR3 spans 13 amino acids. Looked up from germline, CDR1 is MGHDK and CDR2 is SYGVNS. CDR3 DNA: TGTGCCAGCGGGGGGGGACAGGTAGCTGGCTACACCTTC. Residues: CASGGGQVAGYTF.

This chain connects TRBV29-1 to TRBJ1-2, with TRBD1 identical over 7 bases. With V trimmed by 5 bases and J by 7 bases, 7 bases remained unmatched. The CDR3 has 12 amino acids. Germline CDR1 is SQVTM and CDR2 is ANQGSEA. CDR3 in DNA: TGCAGCGTTTCGGACAGGACGGCTGGCTACACCTTC. It codes for CSVSDRTAGYTF. Drawing the rest from reference TRBV29-1 and TRBJ1-2, the complete variable domain is SAVISQKPSRDICQRGTSLTIQCQVDSQVTMMFWYRQQPGQSLTLIATANQGSEATYESGFVIDKFPISRPNLTFSTLTVSNMSPEDSSIYLCSVSDRTAGYTFGSGTRLTVV.

The chain combines TRBV15 with TRBJ2-3; tentatively, D is TRBD2 (6 bases). The CDR3 contains 17 residues. Trimming took 3 bases from V and 3 from J, leaving 19 bases between them. CDR1 is LNHNV, CDR2 YYDKDF, per germline (reference sequence). CDR3 DNA sequence: TGTGCCACCAGCAGGCATAAGGCTAGCGTGGCAACAGATACGCAGTATTTT. It is translated as CATSRHKASVATDTQYF.

As regards this clone: One junction end does not reproduce the germline sequence, and a read error may be involved. The V and J genes are TRBV19 and TRBJ2-5; TRBD1 matches at 8 bases. This CDR3 is built from 13 residues. Germline V gene data show CDR1 as LNHDA and CDR2 as SQIVND (reference sequence). CDR3 DNA sequence: TGTGCCAGTAGTGCGAGCGCCAGACAGGGGCAGCACTTC. Protein sequence: CASSASARQGQHF.

The chain couples TRBV4-3 to TRBJ1-2; D unresolved. The germline V and J ends were trimmed by 0 bases and 3 bases, with 11 bases remaining between them. CDR3 size: 15 residues. The germline gives CDR1 LGHNA, CDR2 YSLEER. The CDR3 loop is CASSQEGRRDYGYTF. In DNA, the CDR3 is TGCGCCAGCAGCCAAGAAGGCAGGAGGGACTATGGCTACACCTTC.

This chain uses TRBV7-9 with TRBJ1-1; TRBD1 matches at 8 bases. The trim removed 5 bases at V and 0 bases at J, leaving 17 bases unmatched. The CDR3 has 19 residues. Germline CDR1 reads SEHNR; CDR2 reads FQNEAQ (reference sequence). The CDR3 region is CASSQARRGPSSMNTEAFF. In DNA form, the CDR3 reads TGTGCCAGCAGCCAAGCACGCAGGGGGCCCTCCTCCATGAACACTGAAGCTTTCTTT. Full variable domain (remainder filled in from reference TRBV7-9 and TRBJ1-1): DTGVSQNPRHKITKRGQNVTFRCDPISEHNRLYWYRQTLGQGPEFLTYFQNEAQLEKSRLLSDRFSAERPKGSFSTLEIQRTEQGDSAMYLCASSQARRGPSSMNTEAFFGQGTRLTVV.

This chain links TRBV15 with TRBJ1-6; the D gene is possibly TRBD1 (5 bases). V was clipped by 7 bases and J by 10 bases, with 20 bases between them. Germline V gene lookup returns CDR1 LNHNV and CDR2 YYDKDF (reference sequence). CDR3 length: 15 residues. CDR3 nucleotides: TGTGCCACCACCCCTATCACGCCTTGGGGCTCACCCCTCCACTTT. It specifies CATTPITPWGSPLHF. Full variable domain (outside the CDR3, taken from reference TRBV15 and TRBJ1-6): DAMVIQNPRYQVTQFGKPVTLSCSQTLNHNVMYWYQQKSSQAPKLLFHYYDKDFNNEADTPDNFQSRRPNTSFCFLDIRSPGLGDTAMYLCATTPITPWGSPLHFGNGTRLTVT.

V is TRBV27 and J is TRBJ1-2; 8 nucleotides match TRBD1. The V and J ends lost 10 bases and 4 bases, in that order; junction bases with no gene match: 5. CDR3 size: 12 residues. CDR1 MNHEY and CDR2 SMNVEV come from the germline V gene (reference sequence). The CDR3 loop reads CAIRDRIYGYTF. The CDR3 DNA reads as TGTGCCATCAGGGACAGGATCTATGGCTACACCTTC.

The chain has TRBV5-5 and TRBJ1-6; 7 bases align to TRBD1. This CDR3 has 14 amino acids. J was trimmed by 8 bases and V by 0 bases; bases with no gene match: 2. Germline V lookup: CDR1 SGHKS, CDR2 YYEKEE (reference sequence). DNA for the CDR3: TGTGCCAGCAGCTTGGGACAGGGAGATTCACCCCTCCACTTT. Encoded protein: CASSLGQGDSPLHF.

CDR3 loop: CASSDKGDPLNTEAFF. CDR3 sequence (DNA): TGTGCCAGCAGTGATAAGGGGGACCCCCTTAACACTGAAGCTTTCTTT. This chain links TRBV6-1 with TRBJ1-1, with a weak D call TRBD1 (6 bases). CDR3 length: 16 amino acids. Germline V CDR1 and CDR2: MNHNS, SASEGT. V lost 3 bases to trimming and J lost 2 bases, with 16 bases between them.

This chain uses TRBV5-1 with TRBJ1-1; a possible D gene is TRBD1 (6 bases). This CDR3 region has 15 residues. Germline assignment: CDR1 SGHRS and CDR2 YFSETQ. Trimming stripped 1 base from V and 0 bases from J, with 10 bases between. CDR3: CASSLIGQMNTEAFF. The CDR3 region has the DNA TGCGCCAGCAGCTTGATAGGACAGATGAACACTGAAGCTTTCTTT.

This chain uses TRBV12-3 or TRBV12-4 with TRBJ1-1; D uncertain. This CDR3 is 11 amino acids long. The V gene lost 4 bases and the J gene lost 6 bases, with 6 bases spanning the gap. The CDR3 sequence is CASSYSAEAFF. DNA for the CDR3: TGTGCCAGCAGTTATAGCGCTGAAGCTTTCTTT.

The chain links TRBV7-9 to TRBJ1-1, with D hard to call. V was shortened by 6 bases and J by 9 bases, with 17 bases between the two germline ends. Germline loops: CDR1 SEHNR, CDR2 FQNEAQ (reference sequence). The CDR3 has 13 residues. CDR3 loop: CASSPGLRRKAFF. The CDR3 DNA is TGTGCCAGCAGTCCCGGCCTTAGGAGGAAAGCTTTCTTT.

The chain employs TRBV6-2 or TRBV6-3 and TRBJ1-5; no clear D. The germline V and J ends were trimmed by 6 bases and 1 base, with 13 bases remaining between them. From germline, CDR1 is MNHEY and CDR2 SVGEGT. This CDR3 region has 15 residues. The CDR3 spells CASSPHRQSNQPQHF. DNA of the CDR3: TGTGCCAGCAGCCCTCACCGACAAAGCAATCAGCCCCAGCATTTT.

This chain uses TRBV6-6 with TRBJ2-7; no clear D gene. The CDR3 has 16 residues. Trimming cost V 5 bases and J 4 bases, with 21 bases left between them. The V gene's germline CDR1 is MNHNY and CDR2 SVGAGI (reference sequence). CDR3 sequence: CASSSQEQFRFYEQYF. The CDR3 DNA is TGTGCCAGCAGTAGCCAGGAACAGTTCAGATTTTACGAGCAGTACTTC.

The chain combines TRBV20-1 with TRBJ2-1, with D unresolved. CDR1 and CDR2 (germline): DFQATT, SNEGSKA (reference sequence). This CDR3 is built from 11 residues. V was pared by 3 bases and J by 5 bases, with 5 bases between. CDR3 coding DNA: TGCAGTGCTAGGCTAAACAATGAGCAGTTCTTC. Amino acids: CSARLNNEQFF.